The 32 T cell receptor beta chains in this list originate from one sample, sequenced in a study of OX40 agonist ivuxolimab in advanced cancers. Profiled with immunoSEQ multiplex PCR; TCRdb holds only in-frame clones, not every one. This sample has 95,000 to 150,000 clones, with around 93% found just once. The sample consisted of CD4+ or CD8+ T cells sorted from blood, taken in a trial of the OX40 agonist ivuxolimab. These receptors all stem from an adult with an advanced solid tumor such as melanoma, head and neck, liver or kidney cancer.

J is TRBJ1-5 and V is TRBV19; 7 bases are shared with TRBD1. The CDR3 totals 16 residues. After removal of 7 bases from V and 7 bases from J, the junction contained 16 bases not matched to a gene. Germline V gene sequence: CDR1 LNHDA, CDR2 SQIVND (reference sequence). The DNA for the CDR3 is TGTGCCAGTACCCCCTGGGGAGGGGGCGCAAAGCAGCCCCAGCATTTT. Translated: CASTPWGGGAKQPQHF.

Only one count was recorded for this clone. V gene TRBV7-2 combines with J gene TRBJ2-3; 9 positions match TRBD2. Germline CDR1 reads SGHTA; CDR2 reads FQGNSA. The CDR3 runs 15 residues. J gave up 5 bases and V 1 base, and 4 bases lay outside the gene matches. In DNA, the CDR3 is TGTGCCAGCAGCTTAGATGGCGGGAGGGTAGATACGCAGTATTTT. Translating gives CASSLDGGRVDTQYF.

The rearrangement uses TRBV5-1 and TRBJ1-4, with TRBD1 as a possible D gene (5 bases). This CDR3 contains 14 residues. The germline V gene encodes CDR1 SGHRS and CDR2 YFSETQ. Trimming cost V 0 bases and J 5 bases, with 8 bases left between them. Here the CDR3 DNA reads TGCGCCAGCAGCTTGGTGGGGCCAAATGAAAAACTGTTTTTT. The encoded protein is CASSLVGPNEKLFF.

V gene TRBV16 combines with J gene TRBJ2-3; D may be TRBD1 or TRBD2 (6 bases each). Trimming stripped 0 bases from V and 4 bases from J, with 11 bases between. Germline loops: CDR1 KGHSY, CDR2 FQNENV. This CDR3 has 15 amino acids. This CDR3 is CASSQSRGPADTQYF. CDR3 bases: TGTGCCAGCAGCCAATCACGGGGGCCCGCAGATACGCAGTATTTT.

The V and J genes are TRBV9 and TRBJ2-3; 7 nucleotides line up with TRBD1. This CDR3 is built from 16 residues. The germline V gene has CDR1 SGDLS and CDR2 YYNGEE. With V trimmed by 0 bases and J by 1 base, 5 bases remained unmatched. The CDR3 DNA reads TGTGCCAGCAGCGTAGCTGGCCAGGGGGGCACAGATACGCAGTATTTT. Its translation is CASSVAGQGGTDTQYF.

The chain employs TRBV19 and TRBJ1-4; 8 bases agree with TRBD1. Per germline, CDR1 LNHDA and CDR2 SQIVND (reference sequence). Unmatched junction bases numbered 7, after V lost 8 bases and J lost 2 bases. This CDR3 region has 15 residues. For the CDR3, the DNA is TGTGCCAGTTCATCGGACAGGGAGACTAATGAAAAACTGTTTTTT. This encodes CASSSDRETNEKLFF.

The chain uses TRBV11-2 and TRBJ1-2; maybe TRBD1 (5 bases). Germline-derived CDR1 and CDR2 are SGHAT and FQNNGV. The V gene lost 1 base and the J gene lost 3 bases, with 12 bases spanning the gap. The CDR3 has 15 amino acids. As DNA, the CDR3 is TGTGCCAGCAGCTTAGCCCCGGGACGGTACTATGGCTACACCTTC. It codes for CASSLAPGRYYGYTF. The complete variable domain, with remaining parts taken from reference TRBV11-2 and TRBJ1-2, reads EAGVAQSPRYKIIEKRQSVAFWCNPISGHATLYWYQQILGQGPKLLIQFQNNGVVDDSQLPKDRFSAERLKGVDSTLKIQPAKLEDSAVYLCASSLAPGRYYGYTFGSGTRLTVV.

The chain uses TRBV5-4 and TRBJ2-7, with D tentatively TRBD1 (5 bases). The CDR3 totals 14 residues. With 2 bases removed from V and 0 bases from J, the gap between germline ends came to 9 bases. Germline loops: CDR1 SGHNT, CDR2 YYREEE (reference sequence). The CDR3 loop reads CASSLQGVSYEQYF. The CDR3 DNA is TGTGCCAGCAGCTTACAAGGGGTCTCCTACGAGCAGTACTTC.

The CDR3 is CASSQIQGGAFF. CDR3 DNA sequence: TGTGCCAGCAGCCAAATTCAAGGGGGAGCTTTCTTT. This chain uses TRBV14 with TRBJ1-1; D possibly corresponds to TRBD1 (6 bases). The V gene's germline CDR1 is SGHDN and CDR2 FVKESK. V was trimmed by 2 bases and J by 10 bases, leaving 11 bases between them. The CDR3 sequence is 12 residues long.

V gene TRBV2 combines with J gene TRBJ1-5; 7 bases agree with TRBD1. This CDR3 has 17 amino acids. Germline assignment: CDR1 SNHLY and CDR2 FYNNEI. J gave up 5 bases and V 6 bases, and 16 bases lay outside the gene matches. CDR3 in DNA: TGTGCCAGCAGGGAGGGTTATCTACAGGGGCTTGATCAGCCCCAGCATTTT. This translates into CASREGYLQGLDQPQHF.

V and J are TRBV28 and TRBJ2-5; 8 positions agree with TRBD2. After removal of 2 bases from V and 6 bases from J, the junction contained 8 bases not matched to a gene. The CDR3 consists of 15 residues. The germline V gene encodes CDR1 MDHEN and CDR2 SYDVKM. For the CDR3, the DNA is TGTGCCAGCAGTTTAGGGCGGGGGGCTAAAAAGACCCAGTACTTC. Translating it yields CASSLGRGAKKTQYF. Combining the CDR3 with reference TRBV28 and TRBJ2-5 gives the whole variable domain DVKVTQSSRYLVKRTGEKVFLECVQDMDHENMFWYRQDPGLGLRLIYFSYDVKMKEKGDIPEGYSVSREKKERFSLILESASTNQTSMYLCASSLGRGAKKTQYFGPGTRLLVL.

The chain carries TRBV28 and TRBJ2-1; no definite D call. Germline V CDR1 and CDR2: MDHEN, SYDVKM. CDR3 length: 16 residues. Trimming left V 3 bases short and J 5 bases short, with 17 bases between. The CDR3 nucleotides are TGTGCCAGCAGTTTTAAGGTCGGAATTATCCACAATGAGCAGTTCTTC. It yields the protein CASSFKVGIIHNEQFF.

This chain connects TRBV28 to TRBJ2-5, with D uncertain. The germline V and J ends were trimmed by 3 bases and 5 bases, with 10 bases remaining between them. This CDR3 region has 13 residues. Germline CDR1 and CDR2: MDHEN and SYDVKM. The CDR3 region is CASSFFSRETQYF. Written as DNA, the CDR3 is TGTGCCAGCAGTTTCTTTAGCAGGGAGACCCAGTACTTC.

The chain carries TRBV15 and TRBJ2-3; tentative D call: TRBD1 (5 bases). Germline V gene lookup returns CDR1 LNHNV and CDR2 YYDKDF (reference sequence). CDR3 size: 14 residues. Trimming left V 3 bases short and J 4 bases short, with 11 bases between. The CDR3 loop reads CATSSFQGADTQYF. Here the CDR3 DNA reads TGTGCCACCAGCAGCTTTCAGGGCGCAGATACGCAGTATTTT. Drawing the rest from reference TRBV15 and TRBJ2-3, the complete variable domain is DAMVIQNPRYQVTQFGKPVTLSCSQTLNHNVMYWYQQKSSQAPKLLFHYYDKDFNNEADTPDNFQSRRPNTSFCFLDIRSPGLGDTAMYLCATSSFQGADTQYFGPGTRLTVL.

The chain couples TRBV2 to TRBJ2-3, with 7 bases that match TRBD2. The CDR3 is 12 residues long. V lost 6 bases, J lost 3 bases, and 0 bases stayed unmatched. Germline CDR1 SNHLY, CDR2 FYNNEI. CDR3 region: CASRGGTDTQYF. In DNA form, the CDR3 reads TGTGCCAGCAGGGGGGGGACAGATACGCAGTATTTT.

CDR3 in amino acids: CASSAGTGSSYEQYF. The CDR3, as DNA: TGTGCCAGCAGTGCGGGGACAGGGAGCTCCTACGAGCAGTACTTC. The V call is TRBV6-1, the J call TRBJ2-7; TRBD1 matches 9 bases. CDR3 length: 15 residues. Germline values: CDR1 MNHNS, CDR2 SASEGT. Trimming took 4 bases from V and 0 from J; bases not matched to a gene: 4.

J is TRBJ2-6 and V is TRBV5-1; D is perhaps TRBD1 (5 bases). The V gene's germline CDR1 is SGHRS and CDR2 YFSETQ. V was clipped by 5 bases and J by 1 base, with 7 bases between them. The CDR3 is 14 residues long. In nucleotides, the CDR3 is TGCGCCAGCAGGGACACTTCTGGGGCCAACGTCCTGACTTTC. It encodes CASRDTSGANVLTF.

This chain links TRBV6-5 with TRBJ1-3; the D is unclear. This CDR3 is 14 amino acids long. The germline V and J ends were trimmed by 2 bases and 8 bases, with 13 bases remaining between them. Per germline, CDR1 MNHEY and CDR2 SVGAGI. The chain's CDR3 is CASSYAGSRDTIYF. CDR3 coding DNA: TGTGCCAGCAGTTACGCGGGGTCAAGAGACACCATATATTTT.

The V gene is TRBV5-1, the J gene TRBJ2-1; 11 bases are shared with TRBD2. The CDR3 has 15 residues. V dropped 4 bases and J dropped 7; count of bases not matched to a gene: 7. Per the germline V gene, CDR1 is SGHRS and CDR2 is YFSETQ. CDR3 sequence (DNA): TGCGCCAGCAGCGAGACTAGCGGGGCCTTAAATGAGCAGTTCTTC. The encoded protein is CASSETSGALNEQFF.

The chain employs TRBV10-3 and TRBJ2-5, with a tentative D call TRBD2 (6 bases). V lost 9 bases and J lost 2, with 13 bases in between. Germline V gene lookup returns CDR1 ENHRY and CDR2 SYGVKD. CDR3 length equals 13 residues. CDR3 sequence: CAMSRREQETQYF. The CDR3 DNA follows: TGTGCCATGTCGAGGCGGGAACAAGAGACCCAGTACTTC.

V is TRBV4-1 and J is TRBJ2-1, with D unresolved. This CDR3 contains 17 residues. V was shortened by 4 bases and J by 1 base, with 17 bases between the two germline ends. Germline V gives CDR1 MGHRA, CDR2 YSYEKL. The CDR3 loop is CASSRATSVLSYNEQFF. For the CDR3, the DNA is TGCGCCAGCAGCCGGGCCACGTCGGTACTTTCCTACAATGAGCAGTTCTTC.

V gene TRBV11-2 combines with J gene TRBJ2-5; D is possibly TRBD2 (7 bases). Germline V gene data show CDR1 as SGHAT and CDR2 as FQNNGV. With 3 bases removed from V and 5 bases from J, the gap between germline ends came to 16 bases. The CDR3 is 15 amino acids. The chain's CDR3 is CASSFTGGRWETQYF. Written as DNA, the CDR3 is TGTGCCAGCAGCTTTACCGGGGGGCGCTGGGAGACCCAGTACTTC.

The chain recombines TRBV6-5 with TRBJ2-7; TRBD1 agrees at 8 bases. The CDR3 contains 14 residues. Germline CDR1 MNHEY, CDR2 SVGAGI. With 10 bases clipped from V and 2 bases from J, the junction kept 10 bases outside the gene matches. The CDR3 region is CATSLQTGAYEQYF. The CDR3 DNA is TGTGCCACAAGCCTACAGACAGGGGCCTACGAGCAGTACTTC.

The count of this clone is one. The V and J genes are TRBV21-1 and TRBJ2-7; the table assigns TRBD2, which was not confirmed against the DNA. TRBV21-1 is described as a pseudogene. The CDR3 loop spans 14 amino acids. In DNA, the CDR3 is TGTGCCAGCAGCAAAGCGGCTAGCGTCTGCGAGCAGTACTTC. This sequence encodes CASSKAASVCEQYF.

The chain joins TRBV5-1 to TRBJ2-7; 7 bases are a match to TRBD1. From germline, CDR1 is SGHRS and CDR2 YFSETQ. The CDR3 sequence is 13 residues long. J was trimmed by 6 bases and V by 4 bases; bases with no gene match: 7. The CDR3 is CASSMDDRAEQYF. CDR3 nucleotide sequence: TGCGCCAGCAGCATGGACGACAGGGCCGAGCAGTACTTC. Using reference TRBV5-1 and TRBJ2-7 for the parts outside the CDR3, the full variable domain is KAGVTQTPRYLIKTRGQQVTLSCSPISGHRSVSWYQQTPGQGLQFLFEYFSETQRNKGNFPGRFSGRQFSNSRSEMNVSTLELGDSALYLCASSMDDRAEQYFGPGTRLTVT.

The table lists this clone with a count of one. This sequence joins TRBV4-2 and TRBJ1-1; TRBD1 is a possible D gene (6 bases). The CDR3 totals 15 residues. Trimming took 0 bases from V and 1 from J, leaving 9 bases between them. Germline CDR1 LGHNA, CDR2 YNFKEQ. For the CDR3, the DNA is TGTGCCAGCAGCCAAGATCGGGGGCCGAACACTGAAGCTTTCTTT. This encodes CASSQDRGPNTEAFF.

This clone has a single count. The rearrangement joins TRBV2 to TRBJ1-1, with D possibly matching TRBD1 (6 bases). Trimming cost V 3 bases and J 5 bases, with 10 bases left between them. CDR3 length: 13 amino acids. The V gene's germline CDR1 is SNHLY and CDR2 FYNNEI. CDR3: CASSDRGRTEAFF. The CDR3 coding sequence is TGTGCCAGCAGTGACAGGGGTAGGACTGAAGCTTTCTTT. Based on the CDR3 plus reference TRBV2 and TRBJ1-1, the full variable domain is EPEVTQTPSHQVTQMGQEVILRCVPISNHLYFYWYRQILGQKVEFLVSFYNNEISEKSEIFDDQFSVERPDGSNFTLKIRSTKLEDSAMYFCASSDRGRTEAFFGQGTRLTVV.

This clone has more than one count but fewer than ten. This sequence joins TRBV2 and TRBJ1-5; D not certain. Trimming took 6 bases from V and 0 from J, leaving 12 bases between them. The CDR3 contains 15 residues. CDR1 is SNHLY, CDR2 FYNNEI, per germline. CDR3 sequence (DNA): TGTGCCAGCAGGTCAGAGGGTAGTAGCAATCAGCCCCAGCATTTT. This gives the protein CASRSEGSSNQPQHF.

CDR3 region: CATSRGKGQGTANYGYTF. The CDR3 DNA reads as TGTGCCACCAGCAGAGGAAAAGGGCAGGGAACAGCTAACTATGGCTACACCTTC. The chain employs TRBV15 and TRBJ1-2; D perhaps matches TRBD1 (5 bases). Trimming took off 1 base at V and 0 bases at J, with 18 bases between the two ends. The germline CDR1 and CDR2 sequences are LNHNV and YYDKDF (reference sequence). The CDR3 is 18 amino acids.

The chain has TRBV5-1 and TRBJ1-2, with TRBD1 matching 12 bases. The CDR3 runs to 14 residues. V lost 4 bases, J lost 6 bases, and 4 bases stayed unmatched. CDR1 and CDR2 (germline): SGHRS, YFSETQ. DNA for the CDR3: TGCGCCAGCAGCCGGGACAGGGGGCCGGATGGCTACACCTTC. Its translation: CASSRDRGPDGYTF.

The chain is built from TRBV28 and TRBJ1-2, with 8 positions matching TRBD1. After removal of 9 bases from V and 6 bases from J, the junction contained 6 bases not matched to a gene. The CDR3 consists of 12 residues. Germline lookup yields CDR1 MDHEN and CDR2 SYDVKM. CDR3 sequence (DNA): TGTGCCAGTCTGGACAGGGTCCATGGCTACACCTTC. Protein product: CASLDRVHGYTF.

The gene calls are TRBV28 and TRBJ2-7; D not resolved. The CDR3 loop spans 14 amino acids. The V gene's germline CDR1 is MDHEN and CDR2 SYDVKM. The ends were cut back, 4 bases at V and 1 base at J, with 11 bases in the middle. The CDR3 region has the DNA TGTGCCAGCAGTTCGATACCTCGTTCCTACGAGCAGTACTTC. Translating it yields CASSSIPRSYEQYF.